The rows below give T cell receptor beta chains drawn from one sample of a study of tumor-infiltrating lymphocytes in oesophageal squamous cell carcinoma. TCRdb reprocessed the PCR reads via MiXCR and lists one record per CDR3 protein. The table lists roughly 11,000 distinct CDR3 sequences, around 60% of them singletons, with roughly 37% in the top ten. The sequenced sample was esophageal tumor tissue. These TCRs come from a male donor with esophageal squamous cell carcinoma. The CDR3 runs from the conserved cysteine through the conserved F or W. The D gene is left open where the match is weak.

d_gene: -
j_gene: TRBJ2-5
v_gene: TRBV7-2
CDR3aa: CASSLVHRGGETQYF

d_gene: -
j_gene: TRBJ2-1
v_gene: TRBV7-6
CDR3aa: CASSADTSSSYNEQFF

d_gene: -
j_gene: -
v_gene: TRBV10-2
CDR3aa: CASSDGGPASYGYTF

d_gene: -
j_gene: TRBJ1-1
v_gene: TRBV4-1
CDR3aa: CASSRGTNTEAFF

d_gene: -
j_gene: TRBJ2-6
v_gene: TRBV5-3
CDR3aa: CASSLLTHGYSGANVLTF

d_gene: -
j_gene: -
v_gene: TRBV18
CDR3aa: CASSSGFPGQGAEQYF

d_gene: -
j_gene: TRBJ2-6
v_gene: TRBV7-5
CDR3aa: CISVPEARPWQGRFAETQYF

d_gene: -
j_gene: TRBJ2-1
v_gene: TRBV11-2
CDR3aa: CASSLEHSYNEQFF

d_gene: -
j_gene: TRBJ1-1
v_gene: TRBV12-3/TRBV12-4
CDR3aa: CASSSGVNTEAFF

d_gene: TRBD2
j_gene: TRBJ2-1
v_gene: TRBV7-6
CDR3aa: CASSLTSGGAPDEQFF

d_gene: -
j_gene: TRBJ2-3
v_gene: TRBV20-1
CDR3aa: CSANGWTSTDTQYF

d_gene: -
j_gene: TRBJ2-1
v_gene: TRBV7-7
CDR3aa: CASSAGTYNEQFF

d_gene: -
j_gene: TRBJ2-3
v_gene: TRBV7-2
CDR3aa: CASSPLKDSTDTQYF

d_gene: -
j_gene: -
v_gene: TRBV6-6
CDR3aa: CATRTETYEQYF

d_gene: -
j_gene: TRBJ2-7
v_gene: TRBV7-2
CDR3aa: CASSLGPGRMNTEAFF

d_gene: -
j_gene: TRBJ1-3
v_gene: TRBV11-2
CDR3aa: CASSFTAENTIYF

d_gene: -
j_gene: TRBJ1-1
v_gene: TRBV6-6
CDR3aa: CASSAGLLNTEAFF

d_gene: -
j_gene: -
v_gene: TRBV7-6
CDR3aa: CASSLSGLSVNEQFF

d_gene: TRBD1
j_gene: TRBJ1-1
v_gene: TRBV7-2
CDR3aa: CASSFAGGVAFF

d_gene: -
j_gene: TRBJ2-2
v_gene: TRBV7-9
CDR3aa: CASSRGAGNTGELFF

d_gene: -
j_gene: TRBJ1-2
v_gene: TRBV7-8
CDR3aa: CASSLVPGSNYGYTF

d_gene: -
j_gene: TRBJ2-3
v_gene: TRBV6-1
CDR3aa: CASGTVADSTDTQYF